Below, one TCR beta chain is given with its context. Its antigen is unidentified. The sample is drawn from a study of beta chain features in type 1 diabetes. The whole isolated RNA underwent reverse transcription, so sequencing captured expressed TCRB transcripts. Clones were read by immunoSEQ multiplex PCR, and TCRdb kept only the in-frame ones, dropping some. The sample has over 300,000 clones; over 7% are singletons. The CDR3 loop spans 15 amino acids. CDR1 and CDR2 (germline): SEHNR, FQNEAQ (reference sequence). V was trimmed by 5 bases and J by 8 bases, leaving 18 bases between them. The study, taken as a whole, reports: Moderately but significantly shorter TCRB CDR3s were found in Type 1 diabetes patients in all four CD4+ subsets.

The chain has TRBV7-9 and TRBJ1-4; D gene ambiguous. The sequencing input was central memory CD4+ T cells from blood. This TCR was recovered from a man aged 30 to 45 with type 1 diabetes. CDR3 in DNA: TGTGCCAGCAGCCCTAACCCAGGTGGAAGCGAAAAACTGTTTTTT. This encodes CASSPNPGGSEKLFF.